Reported below is one T cell receptor beta chain. Its antigen is currently unknown. The data stem from a study of T cell repertoires in cytomegalovirus infection. The overall study: CMV epitopes used comprised recently identified HLA-C-restricted ones and well-studied HLA-B-restricted ones. CMV infection plus the matching HLA type was flagged by public TCR beta signatures.

The CDR3 runs 12 residues. The trim removed 10 bases at V and 8 bases at J, leaving 6 bases unmatched. The germline V gene encodes CDR1 SNHLY and CDR2 FYNNEI. The study's findings and limits: Across the ex vivo response, the dominant clonotypes were HLA-C-restricted CMV-specific TCR beta clonotypes.

MiXCR was run by TCRdb on the reads, yielding one entry per CDR3 protein. Here the sample spans around 710,000 distinct CDR3 sequences, approximately 32% being singletons. This chain connects TRBV2 to TRBJ1-4, with TRBD1 matching over 8 bases. The clonotype was recovered from a human donor in good health (CMV status not recorded). Some clones in this sample may be carry-over from other donors' samples. This sample comprised cultured CD8+ T cells from PBMCs, obtained from culture after CMV antigen stimulation. The CDR3, as DNA: TGTGCCACCCGGACAGGGTGGGAAAAACTGTTTTTT. Encoded protein: CATRTGWEKLFF.